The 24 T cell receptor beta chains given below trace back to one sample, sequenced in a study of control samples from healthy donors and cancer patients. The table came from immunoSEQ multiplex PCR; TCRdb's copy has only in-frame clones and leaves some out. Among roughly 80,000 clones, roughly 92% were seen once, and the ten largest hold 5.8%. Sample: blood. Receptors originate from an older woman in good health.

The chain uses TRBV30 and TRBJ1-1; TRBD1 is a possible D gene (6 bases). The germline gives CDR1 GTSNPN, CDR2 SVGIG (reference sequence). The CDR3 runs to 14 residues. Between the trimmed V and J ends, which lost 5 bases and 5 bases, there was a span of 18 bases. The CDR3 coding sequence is TGTGCCTGGGGGAGGAGGGGGAGGAATACTGAAGCTTTCTTT. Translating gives CAWGRRGRNTEAFF. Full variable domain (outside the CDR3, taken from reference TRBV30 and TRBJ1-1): SQTIHQWPATLVQPVGSPLSLECTVEGTSNPNLYWYRQAAGRGLQLLFYSVGIGQISSEVPQNLSASRPQDRQFILSSKKLLLSDSGFYLCAWGRRGRNTEAFFGQGTRLTVV.

The CDR3 DNA sequence: TGTGCCAGCAGCCGAGCGGGAGGGGCGCAAGATACGCAGTATTTT. Encoded protein: CASSRAGGAQDTQYF. The rearrangement links TRBV5-4 to TRBJ2-3, with 10 bases lining up with TRBD2. Trimming took 4 bases from V and 5 from J; bases not matched to a gene: 7. Germline assignment: CDR1 SGHNT and CDR2 YYREEE (reference sequence). The CDR3 runs 15 residues.

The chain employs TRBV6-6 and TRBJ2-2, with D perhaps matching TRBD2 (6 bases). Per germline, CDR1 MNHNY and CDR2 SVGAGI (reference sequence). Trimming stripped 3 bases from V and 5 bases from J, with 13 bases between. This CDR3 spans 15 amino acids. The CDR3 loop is CASSYTGRGTGELFF. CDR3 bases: TGTGCCAGCAGTTATACCGGGAGAGGGACCGGGGAGCTGTTTTTT.

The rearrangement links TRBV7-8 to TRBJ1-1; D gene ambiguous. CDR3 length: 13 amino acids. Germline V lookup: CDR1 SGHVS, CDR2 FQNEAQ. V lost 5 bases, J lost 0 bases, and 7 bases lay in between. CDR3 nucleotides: TGTGCCAGCAGCCTAAGTTTGAACACTGAAGCTTTCTTT. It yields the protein CASSLSLNTEAFF.

The CDR3 nucleotides read TGTGCCAGCAGCGTCAGTAACAGGGACGGGAATGAAAAACTGTTTTTT. This sequence encodes CASSVSNRDGNEKLFF. The rearrangement uses TRBV7-9 and TRBJ1-4; possible D gene TRBD1, 6 bases. Per germline, CDR1 SEHNR and CDR2 FQNEAQ (reference sequence). Trimming left V 5 bases short and J 5 bases short, with 18 bases between. This CDR3 is built from 16 residues.

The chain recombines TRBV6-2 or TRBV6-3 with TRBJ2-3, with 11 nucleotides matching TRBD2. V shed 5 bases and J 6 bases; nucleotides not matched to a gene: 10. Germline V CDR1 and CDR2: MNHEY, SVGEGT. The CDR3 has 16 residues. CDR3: CASSMRLAGMADTQYF. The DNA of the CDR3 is TGTGCCAGCAGTATGAGACTAGCGGGAATGGCGGATACGCAGTATTTT.

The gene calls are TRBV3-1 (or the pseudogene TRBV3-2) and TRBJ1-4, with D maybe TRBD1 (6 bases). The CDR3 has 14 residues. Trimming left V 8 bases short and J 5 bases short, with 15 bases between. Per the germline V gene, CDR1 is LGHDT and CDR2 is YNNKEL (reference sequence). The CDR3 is CASAVGGRNEKLFF. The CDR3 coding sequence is TGTGCCAGCGCGGTCGGGGGGCGCAATGAAAAACTGTTTTTT.

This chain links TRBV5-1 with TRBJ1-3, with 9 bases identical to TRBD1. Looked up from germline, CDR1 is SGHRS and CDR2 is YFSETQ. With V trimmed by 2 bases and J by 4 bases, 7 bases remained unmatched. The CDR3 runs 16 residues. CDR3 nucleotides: TGCGCCAGCAGCTTAACACAGGGGGCTGCAGGAAACACCATATATTTT. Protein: CASSLTQGAAGNTIYF.

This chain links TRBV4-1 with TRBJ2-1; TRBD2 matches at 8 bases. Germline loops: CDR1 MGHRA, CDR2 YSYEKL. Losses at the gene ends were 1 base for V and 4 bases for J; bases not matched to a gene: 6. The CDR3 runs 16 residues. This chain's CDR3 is CASSQGGIAGYNEQFF. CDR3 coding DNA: TGCGCCAGCAGCCAAGGCGGAATAGCGGGATACAATGAGCAGTTCTTC.

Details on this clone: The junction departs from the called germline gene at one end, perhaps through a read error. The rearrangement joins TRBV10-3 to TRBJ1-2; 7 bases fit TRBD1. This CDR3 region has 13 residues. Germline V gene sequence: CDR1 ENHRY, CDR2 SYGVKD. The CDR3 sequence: CAISESGGYDYTF. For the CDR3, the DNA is TGTGCCATCAGTGAGTCAGGGGGCTATGACTACACCTTC.

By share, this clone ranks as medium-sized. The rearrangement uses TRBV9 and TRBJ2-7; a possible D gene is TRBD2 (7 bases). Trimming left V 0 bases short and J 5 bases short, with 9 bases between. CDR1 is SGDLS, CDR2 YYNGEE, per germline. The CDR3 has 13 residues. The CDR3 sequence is CASSVVGGDEQYF. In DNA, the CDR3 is TGTGCCAGCAGCGTAGTAGGGGGGGACGAGCAGTACTTC. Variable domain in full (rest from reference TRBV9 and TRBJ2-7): DSGVTQTPKHLITATGQRVTLRCSPRSGDLSVYWYQQSLDQGLQFLIQYYNGEERAKGNILERFSAQQFPDLHSELNLSSLELGDSALYFCASSVVGGDEQYFGPGTRLTVT.

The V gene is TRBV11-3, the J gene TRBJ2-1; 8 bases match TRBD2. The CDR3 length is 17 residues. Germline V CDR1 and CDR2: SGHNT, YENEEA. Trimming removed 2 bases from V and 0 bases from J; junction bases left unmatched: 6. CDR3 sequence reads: CASSLTKTSGSYNEQFF. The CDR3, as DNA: TGTGCCAGCAGCTTAACCAAAACTAGCGGCTCCTACAATGAGCAGTTCTTC.

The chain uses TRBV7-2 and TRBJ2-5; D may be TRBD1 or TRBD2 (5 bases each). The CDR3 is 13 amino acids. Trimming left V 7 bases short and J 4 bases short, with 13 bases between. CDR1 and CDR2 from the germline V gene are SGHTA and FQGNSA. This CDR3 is CASTTRGPETQYF. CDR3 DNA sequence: TGTGCCAGCACCACACGGGGCCCAGAGACCCAGTACTTC.

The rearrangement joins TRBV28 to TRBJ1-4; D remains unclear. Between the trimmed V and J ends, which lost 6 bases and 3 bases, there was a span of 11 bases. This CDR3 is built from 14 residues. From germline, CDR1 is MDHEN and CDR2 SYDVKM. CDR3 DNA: TGTGCCAGCAGCCGCGCTTCGGCTAATGAAAAACTGTTTTTT. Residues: CASSRASANEKLFF.

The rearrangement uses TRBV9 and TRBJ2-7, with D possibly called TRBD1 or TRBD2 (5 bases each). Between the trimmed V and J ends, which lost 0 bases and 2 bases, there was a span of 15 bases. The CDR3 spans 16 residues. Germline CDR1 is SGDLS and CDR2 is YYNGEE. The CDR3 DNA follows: TGTGCCAGCAGCGTAGACTTCCGAGGGGCTCCCTACGAGCAGTACTTC. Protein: CASSVDFRGAPYEQYF.

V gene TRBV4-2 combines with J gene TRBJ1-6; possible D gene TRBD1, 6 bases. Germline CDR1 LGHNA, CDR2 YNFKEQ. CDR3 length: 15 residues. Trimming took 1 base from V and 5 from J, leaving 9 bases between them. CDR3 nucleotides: TGTGCCAGCAGCCAAGGGGCAGGGGATAATTCACCCCTCCACTTT. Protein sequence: CASSQGAGDNSPLHF.

CDR3 sequence (DNA): TGTGCCAGCAGTTCCGGGGTCTTAAATTCACCCCTCCACTTT. Translating gives CASSSGVLNSPLHF. The chain has TRBV28 and TRBJ1-6; no definite D call. Between the trimmed V and J ends, which lost 4 bases and 7 bases, there was a span of 11 bases. CDR1 and CDR2 (germline): MDHEN, SYDVKM. The CDR3 loop spans 14 amino acids.

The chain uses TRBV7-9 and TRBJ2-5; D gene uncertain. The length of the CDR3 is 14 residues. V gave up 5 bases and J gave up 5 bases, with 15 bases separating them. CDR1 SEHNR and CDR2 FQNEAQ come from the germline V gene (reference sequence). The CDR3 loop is CASSPGQMLETQYF. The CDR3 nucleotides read TGTGCCAGCAGCCCGGGCCAAATGCTGGAGACCCAGTACTTC. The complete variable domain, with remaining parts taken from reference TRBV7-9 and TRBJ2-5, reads DTGVSQNPRHKITKRGQNVTFRCDPISEHNRLYWYRQTLGQGPEFLTYFQNEAQLEKSRLLSDRFSAERPKGSFSTLEIQRTEQGDSAMYLCASSPGQMLETQYFGPGTRLLVL.

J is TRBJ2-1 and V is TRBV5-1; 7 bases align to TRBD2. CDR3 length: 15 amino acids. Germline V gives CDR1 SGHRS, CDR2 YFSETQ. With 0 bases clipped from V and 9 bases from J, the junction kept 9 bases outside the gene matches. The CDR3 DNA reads TGCGCCAGCAGCTTGGGGGACTACCAAGGCGGTGAGCAGTTCTTC. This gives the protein CASSLGDYQGGEQFF.

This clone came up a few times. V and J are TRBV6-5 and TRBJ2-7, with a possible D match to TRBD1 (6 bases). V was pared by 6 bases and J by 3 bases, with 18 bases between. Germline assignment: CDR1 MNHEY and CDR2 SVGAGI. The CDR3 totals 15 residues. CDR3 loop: CASSHNRAEVYEQYF. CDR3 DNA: TGTGCCAGCAGCCACAACAGGGCAGAGGTCTACGAGCAGTACTTC.

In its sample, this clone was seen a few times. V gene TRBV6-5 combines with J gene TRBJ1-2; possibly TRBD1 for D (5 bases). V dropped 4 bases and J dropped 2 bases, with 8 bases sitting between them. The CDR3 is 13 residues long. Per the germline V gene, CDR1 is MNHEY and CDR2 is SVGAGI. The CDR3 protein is CASSLTVNYGYTF. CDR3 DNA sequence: TGTGCCAGCAGTTTGACAGTGAACTATGGCTACACCTTC.

The CDR3 DNA sequence: TGTGCCACCAGCAGGCAAAATCACCGGGCCCTCGGCGGGGAGCTGTTTTTT. Translated, it gives CATSRQNHRALGGELFF. V and J are TRBV15 and TRBJ2-2; no reliable D call. CDR3 size: 17 residues. CDR1 and CDR2 from the germline V gene are LNHNV and YYDKDF (reference sequence). V was cut by 3 bases and J by 7 bases, with 21 bases left in between.

The CDR3 DNA sequence: TGTGCCAGCAGCTTAGACAGGGCAACCGACGAGCAGTACTTC. Amino acid sequence: CASSLDRATDEQYF. The chain joins TRBV7-9 to TRBJ2-7, with D possibly being TRBD1 (6 bases). Germline CDR1 reads SEHNR; CDR2 reads FQNEAQ (reference sequence). This CDR3 has 14 amino acids. V was trimmed by 1 base and J by 5 bases, leaving 12 bases between them.

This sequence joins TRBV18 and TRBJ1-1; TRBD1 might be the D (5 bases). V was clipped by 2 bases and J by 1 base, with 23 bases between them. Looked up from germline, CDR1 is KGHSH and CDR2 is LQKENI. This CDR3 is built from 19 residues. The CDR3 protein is CASSPSATLGGYGNTEAFF. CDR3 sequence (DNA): TGTGCCAGCTCACCATCGGCAACGTTGGGGGGGTACGGGAACACTGAAGCTTTCTTT.